Below, 15 T cell receptor beta chains from the same sample are listed, as sequenced in a study of blood T cell repertoires in COVID-19. TCRdb's copy holds only in-frame clones and misses some; the assay was immunoSEQ multiplex PCR. Of about 310,000 clones in the sample, under 90% were seen once. The sample comprised PBMCs or T cells enriched from blood (not recorded which). The receptors shown here come from a man aged 60 to 69 who had recovered from COVID-19.

The chain uses TRBV6-2 or TRBV6-3 and TRBJ2-7, with 9 positions matching TRBD2. CDR1 and CDR2 (germline): MNHEY, SVGEGT. V dropped 4 bases and J dropped 1; count of bases not matched to a gene: 5. The CDR3 is 15 residues long. The CDR3 reads CASSWGLALSYEQYF. As DNA, the CDR3 is TGTGCCAGCAGTTGGGGACTAGCTCTTTCCTACGAGCAGTACTTC.

The genes are TRBV19 and TRBJ2-5, with 13 bases identical to TRBD2. The germline V gene encodes CDR1 LNHDA and CDR2 SQIVND (reference sequence). Trimming took 6 bases from V and 2 from J; bases not matched to a gene: 9. The CDR3 length is 17 residues. The DNA of the CDR3 is TGTGCCAGTAGCCCAACTAGCGGGAGGGCCGGGCAAGAGACCCAGTACTTC. Protein sequence: CASSPTSGRAGQETQYF.

The V gene is TRBV19, the J gene TRBJ1-1, with TRBD1 as a possible D gene (5 bases). Germline CDR1 is LNHDA and CDR2 is SQIVND (reference sequence). The CDR3 is 11 amino acids. Trimming took off 7 bases at V and 7 bases at J, with 10 bases between the two ends. The CDR3 DNA is TGTGCCAGTATCCTAGACAGTGAAGCTTTCTTT. Encoded protein: CASILDSEAFF.

V gene TRBV29-1 combines with J gene TRBJ2-3; 8 nucleotides align to TRBD1. The V gene's germline CDR1 is SQVTM and CDR2 ANQGSEA. This CDR3 spans 12 amino acids. With V trimmed by 6 bases and J by 3 bases, 2 bases remained unmatched. CDR3 region: CSVQGATDTQYF. The CDR3 bases are TGCAGCGTGCAGGGGGCTACAGATACGCAGTATTTT.

J is TRBJ1-5 and V is TRBV6-2 or TRBV6-3; D is perhaps TRBD1 (5 bases). This CDR3 spans 16 amino acids. The germline V gene has CDR1 MNHEY and CDR2 SVGEGT. Deletions cut 2 bases from V and 4 bases from J, with 15 bases between. CDR3 region: CASSYPGLRENQPQHF. CDR3 DNA: TGTGCCAGCAGTTACCCGGGACTTCGGGAAAATCAGCCCCAGCATTTT.

The chain uses TRBV5-1 and TRBJ2-2; TRBD1 matches at 10 bases. The CDR3 spans 15 residues. The germline gives CDR1 SGHRS, CDR2 YFSETQ. With V trimmed by 2 bases and J by 6 bases, 4 bases remained unmatched. The chain's CDR3 is CASSLRDRGAGELFF. The CDR3 DNA reads TGCGCCAGCAGCTTACGGGACAGGGGAGCCGGGGAGCTGTTTTTT. The full variable domain, rest sourced from reference TRBV5-1 and TRBJ2-2, is KAGVTQTPRYLIKTRGQQVTLSCSPISGHRSVSWYQQTPGQGLQFLFEYFSETQRNKGNFPGRFSGRQFSNSRSEMNVSTLELGDSALYLCASSLRDRGAGELFFGEGSRLTVL.

The genes are TRBV6-1 and TRBJ1-6, with 9 bases aligning to TRBD1. Germline V CDR1 and CDR2: MNHNS, SASEGT. CDR3 length: 17 residues. Trimming cost V 4 bases and J 0 bases; bases outside gene matches: 4. CDR3 sequence (DNA): TGTGCCAGCAGTGGGACAGGGGTTAGCTCCTATAATTCACCCCTCCACTTT. This encodes CASSGTGVSSYNSPLHF.

The rearrangement links TRBV28 to TRBJ1-1; D is uncertain. The V gene's germline CDR1 is MDHEN and CDR2 SYDVKM. This CDR3 has 14 residues. V lost 4 bases to trimming and J lost 7 bases, with 16 bases between them. The CDR3 DNA sequence: TGTGCCAGCAGTTCCTCGGGAATACGGGGTGAAGCTTTCTTT. Its protein product is CASSSSGIRGEAFF.

This clone was seen once. The chain is built from TRBV4-2 and TRBJ1-2; possible D gene TRBD1, 6 bases. V lost 3 bases and J 0 bases, leaving 14 bases between the germline ends. The germline CDR1 and CDR2 sequences are LGHNA and YNFKEQ. This CDR3 region has 16 residues. CDR3 DNA sequence: TGTGCCAGCAGCCAGGATTCGGGACAACCTAACTATGGCTACACCTTC. Residues: CASSQDSGQPNYGYTF.

This clone was detected only once. The V call is TRBV28, the J call TRBJ1-3, with 7 bases that match TRBD1. CDR1 MDHEN and CDR2 SYDVKM come from the germline V gene. The ends lost 2 bases at V and 8 bases at J; junction bases unmatched: 9. The CDR3 totals 15 residues. CDR3: CASSLATGVDYTIYF. CDR3 in DNA: TGTGCCAGCAGTTTAGCAACAGGGGTTGATTACACCATATATTTT.

This chain uses TRBV7-9 with TRBJ1-1; 7 positions match TRBD1. The CDR3 totals 18 residues. V shed 5 bases and J 9 bases; nucleotides not matched to a gene: 24. The V gene's germline CDR1 is SEHNR and CDR2 FQNEAQ (reference sequence). CDR3 amino acids: CASSPEGGRGKFVSKAFF. For the CDR3, the DNA is TGTGCCAGCAGCCCAGAAGGGGGCAGGGGGAAGTTTGTGTCCAAAGCTTTCTTT.

V is TRBV19 and J is TRBJ1-3, with D possibly being TRBD1 (5 bases). Germline CDR1 LNHDA, CDR2 SQIVND (reference sequence). The CDR3 sequence is 13 residues long. V was shortened by 11 bases and J by 3 bases, with 14 bases between the two germline ends. This CDR3 is CAVRGVVGNTIYF. The CDR3 region has the DNA TGTGCCGTACGGGGGGTAGTTGGAAACACCATATATTTT.

The chain uses TRBV19 and TRBJ2-7; 14 bases line up with TRBD2. In germline, CDR1 is LNHDA, CDR2 SQIVND (reference sequence). Trimming took 3 bases from V and 0 from J; bases not matched to a gene: 1. This CDR3 is 16 amino acids long. The CDR3 DNA follows: TGTGCCAGTAGTATTGGGACTAGCGGGAGCTCCTACGAGCAGTACTTC. Translation: CASSIGTSGSSYEQYF. Complete variable domain (other parts from reference TRBV19 and TRBJ2-7): DGGITQSPKYLFRKEGQNVTLSCEQNLNHDAMYWYRQDPGQGLRLIYYSQIVNDFQKGDIAEGYSVSREKKESFPLTVTSAQKNPTAFYLCASSIGTSGSSYEQYFGPGTRLTVT.

V gene TRBV12-5 combines with J gene TRBJ2-1; possibly TRBD1 for D (6 bases). The CDR3 is made up of 23 amino acids. Between the trimmed V and J ends, which lost 1 base and 1 base, there was a span of 32 bases. Germline CDR1 is LGHNT and CDR2 is FRNRAP. In DNA form, the CDR3 reads TGTGCTAGTGGTTTGGCTTACAACAGCCGGGACACGCAGGTCCTAGGGTCCTACAATGAGCAGTTCTTC. It specifies CASGLAYNSRDTQVLGSYNEQFF.

The V and J genes are TRBV2 and TRBJ1-1; D gene ambiguous. Germline V gives CDR1 SNHLY, CDR2 FYNNEI. The CDR3 spans 13 residues. Trimming removed 3 bases at V and 1 base at J, with 6 bases between. CDR3 DNA sequence: TGTGCCAGCAGTGAGTTGAGGAACACTGAAGCTTTCTTT. As protein: CASSELRNTEAFF.